Listed below are T cell receptor beta chains from one sample, sequenced in a study of blood T cell repertoires in COVID-19. The table came from immunoSEQ multiplex PCR; TCRdb's copy has only in-frame clones and leaves some out. The profile shows 150,000 to 200,000 clones, less than 85% of them singletons. Material: PBMCs or T cells enriched from blood (not recorded which). The origin of the receptors is a woman aged 55-69 years with acute COVID-19. The conserved cysteine and the conserved F or W are not part of the CDR3 here.

CDR3aa: ASTLPTSAGTDTQY; j_gene: TRBJ2-3; v_gene: TRBV7-8; len: 14
CDR3aa: ASRTANSPLH; j_gene: TRBJ1-6; v_gene: TRBV25-1; len: 10
CDR3aa: ASSVESGQGWVNTEAF; j_gene: TRBJ1-1; v_gene: TRBV9; len: 16
CDR3aa: ASSLVTSWSDEQF; j_gene: TRBJ2-1; v_gene: TRBV5-6; len: 13
CDR3aa: ASSPGRGATEAF; j_gene: TRBJ1-1; v_gene: TRBV7-9; len: 12
CDR3aa: ASSHSGTGSGGNEKLF; j_gene: TRBJ1-4; v_gene: TRBV4-3; len: 16
CDR3aa: ASSIPGGDTNEKLF; j_gene: TRBJ1-4; v_gene: TRBV19; len: 14
CDR3aa: ASSSLIAELAKNIQY; j_gene: TRBJ2-4; v_gene: TRBV7-9; len: 15
CDR3aa: ASSQGGGWSGELF; j_gene: TRBJ2-2; v_gene: TRBV4-1; len: 13
CDR3aa: AWSRLAGSYNEQF; j_gene: TRBJ2-1; v_gene: TRBV30; len: 13